What follows is one T cell receptor (beta chain) and its context. Its antigen is unknown. The cohort comprised more than 550 healthy bone marrow donors. All cohort members were sampled while nominally healthy, although unrecorded immune exposures were likely present. The donor was CMV seronegative and was included in the group of over 300 seronegative cohort members. A peripheral blood sample was collected from each donor, and TCR beta sequencing was performed on peripheral blood mononuclear cells. Genomic DNA was extracted from the blood cell samples with the Qiagen DNeasy Blood Extraction Kit. This sample was taken from a study of cytomegalovirus exposure and HLA in healthy donors (TCRdb year 2017). About the investigation overall: An earlier analysis of 587 of the donors reported roughly 300 Gb of sequence data and 100 million to 130 million unique TCR beta sequences from some 180 million T cells. About 300 gigabases of sequencing data and approximately 85 million unique TCR sequences were included in an early release covering about 620 HLA-typed donors. Of the roughly 420 genotyped donors, roughly 76% were placed in the genetic ancestry cluster associated with self-reported Caucasian donors. The study aimed to test whether cataloging public T cell receptors could reveal signatures of past pathogen exposure. The study profiled the T cell repertoires of around 700 subjects by immunosequencing and related them to cytomegalovirus serostatus. In addition to the first cohort of 666 subjects, a separate validation cohort of around 110 different subjects was used. To predict cytomegalovirus infection status, the study combined high-throughput TCR immunosequencing, statistical association of individual TCRs with disease status, and machine learning. In a later analysis, previously published TCR beta repertoires from several hundred donors were re-analyzed and high-resolution HLA genotyping was added so that TCR occurrence patterns could be studied. In the later analysis, no new phenotypic data were used to find candidate immune exposures; instead, reliance was placed on TCR beta sequences and their occurrence across donors. In an earlier analysis of more than 550 of the donors, high-throughput TCR beta sequencing was used to judge whether each TCR beta V gene segment behaved as functional or pseudogenic. Alongside the repertoire data, information on donor age, sex, ethnicity and CMV serostatus was compiled. In a later genetic analysis, genome-wide SNP genotypes for about 55% of the roughly 700 donors were used, and that subset was treated as a discovery cohort. All discovery cohort repertoires had been generated on a single sequencing platform. HLA typing covered class I and class II loci at four-digit resolution. The number of donors typed differed by locus, with about 629-630 for A, B, C, DRB1 and DQB1, around 520 for DQA1, over 600 for DPA1, and 400 to 490 for DPB1. Several DR-DQ haplotypes were handled as single units for association and clustering because linkage in the cohort was strong. Among 398 genotyped donors of the cohort, an average of around 220,000 unique TCR beta nucleotide sequences was sequenced per donor, of which about 18% were non-productive. What the research found in general, with its limitations: In a later analysis, TCR association rates were found to vary across HLA loci, with the most associated TCRs seen for DRB1 alleles and the fewest for HLA-C alleles. The only immune exposure information available for the cohort was CMV serostatus. Some 15 rarely observed V segments, including chromosome 9 orphons, were excluded from the earlier analysis of several hundred of the donors because counts were too low. The study listed approximately 150 TCR beta chains as associated with cytomegalovirus. Roughly uniform sequencing depth across donors was assumed in presence/absence analyses, although this assumption may not hold. A further reported finding was that TCR beta sequences accurately predicted the HLA-A and HLA-B alleles for most subjects in the first cohort. In vitro tests confirmed that a few of the cytomegalovirus-associated TCR beta chains recognize cytomegalovirus antigens. Some IMGT-functional V segments, including TRBV6-2 and TRBV6-3, could not be told apart with the 87-base-pair reads, so those segments were excluded. Because HLA typing was unavailable for some donors at each locus, only the typed subset was used in association tests. According to the authors, the approach could potentially be generalized to other disease states and immunological phenotypes. Most TCR sequences were observed very rarely across donors, whereas some public TCRs were present in many individuals. Strong co-occurrence of HLA alleles, especially DR and DQ, made assigning TCR associations to individual alleles difficult. A cluster of highly shared sequence variants was judged likely to represent a technical artifact of the sequencing pipeline. Correlated functional status among segregating V segments might reflect linkage disequilibrium, but an unknown experimental factor could not be ruled out. The cohort was sequenced for TCR beta chains only, and without alpha or paired-chain data the features that could be detected were limited. According to a later analysis, most CMV-associated TCR beta chains appeared to be HLA-restricted, and the HLA associations seemed to be driven largely by CMV exposure. In a later analysis, HLA-associated TCR beta chains were found to be more clonally expanded and to have lower generation probabilities than equally common non-associated chains. Specific HLA alleles were associated with more than 15,000 TCR beta sequences at a false discovery rate of 0.05 in a later analysis. In a later analysis, several top co-occurrence clusters were reported to appear linked to parvovirus B19, influenza, CMV and Epstein-Barr virus. Cytomegalovirus status was reported to be diagnosed by the classifier with high specificity and sensitivity in both the original and validation cohorts. V-gene and J-gene trimming of TCR beta chains was associated with a missense DCLRE1C variant in a later genetic analysis, and the association was replicated in an independent cohort. Broadly in line with IMGT annotations, most TCR beta V segments showed up in productive rearrangements about 87% or about 30% of the time in an earlier analysis of a few hundred of the donors. In a later genetic analysis, fewer N-insertions in productive TCRs were reported among donors in an Asian-associated ancestry cluster than the roughly 700-donor mean.

The junction carries 11 bases between V and J, which are trimmed by 2 bases and 9 bases respectively. CDR1 and CDR2 are drawn from the germline V gene: MNHEY, SVGAGI. From the cysteine through the phenylalanine, the CDR3 covers 13 amino acids. Only CDR3 DNA remains: 39 bases, in frame from the first base. The library was prepared using the immunoSEQ multiplex PCR assay. For the multiplex PCR, a mixture combining 60 forward primers for TCR Vbeta segments and 13 reverse primers for TCR Jbeta segments was used. A multiplex PCR assay on genomic DNA amplified the CDR3 region of rearranged TCR beta genes. Amplified TCR beta libraries were sequenced as 87-base-pair reads on the Illumina HiSeq System. The study's processing was this. A later analysis tallied 75 million to 95 million unique TCR beta chains across the 610 or so repertoires, and some 10 million of those chains were shared by two or more donors. To remove PCR and sequencing errors, raw reads were error-corrected and collapsed into unique sequences using a nearest-neighbor algorithm that merged closely related sequences. CDR3 sequences were aligned to IMGT reference sequences to assign V, D and J gene segments. Each retained sequence needed at least a six-nucleotide match to both a V gene segment and a J gene segment. Rearrangements were classified as productive when the CDR3 lacked stop codons and remained in frame with V and J, and all other rearrangements were classified as non-productive. CDR3 was defined by IMGT convention, running from the second conserved V-encoded cysteine to the conserved J-encoded phenylalanine. In an earlier analysis of more than 550 of the donors, sequences lacking an unambiguous match to a single V gene segment were excluded. In an earlier analysis of 587 of the donors, V segments were called functional above 56.7% productive rearrangements and were called segregating when the between-donor standard deviation exceeded 5%. A statistical classification framework was built to diagnose cytomegalovirus status from the catalog of TCR beta chain sequences. In a later analysis, TCR nucleotide sequences were compared against IMGT/GENE-DB human TR gene sequences so that V and J genes could be assigned. The TCRdist pipeline was used in a later analysis to assign CDR3 sequences and most-parsimonious VDJ recombination scenarios. In a later analysis, each TCR beta chain was defined by its CDR3 amino acid sequence together with its V-gene family, and reads lacking a unique V-gene family were excluded. As a way to deal with suspected cross-contamination and a sequencing artifact, a later analysis dropped 450 to 600 nucleotide sequences that were highly shared and had low generation probability. A later analysis calculated a clonal expansion index for each public chain from normalized within-repertoire ranks of inferred template counts. A later analysis computed generation probabilities with a VDJ recombination model fitted to out-of-frame rearrangements, and checked the results against IGoR. Hypergeometric tests were used in a later analysis to score TCR-TCR, TCR-HLA and TCR-CMV co-occurrence, with a repertoire-size bias correction applied to the TCR pairs. False discovery rates were estimated in a later analysis by permuting HLA or CMV assignments 20 times. A later analysis grouped co-occurring TCRs with DBSCAN, adding TCRdist sequence similarity when clustering within HLA-allele-positive subsets. Repertoires with fewer than 30,000 or more than 120,000 public chains were left out of co-occurrence clustering, as were five repertoires with anomalous nucleotide sharing. TCRdb took over this immuneACCESS table, retaining in-frame rearrangements with V and J assigned. Such tables are incomplete; in checked studies, under half of the missing clones stem from an unresolved V gene, and the remainder is unexplained. V and J calls and clone size are those listed in that table; D and trimming were worked out from the DNA. This sample's clone table shows approximately 75,000 clones. About 5% of the sample rests with the top ten.

Sequencing input: PBMCs. This receptor chain uses TRBV6-5 and TRBJ2-1, and the D gene may be TRBD2, 6 bases matching. The clonotype comes from a man aged 40-49 years in good health and CMV-seronegative. The CDR3 region reads CASSYRGNTEQFF. The DNA reads TGTGCCAGCAGTTACCGCGGGAATACTGAGCAGTTCTTC.